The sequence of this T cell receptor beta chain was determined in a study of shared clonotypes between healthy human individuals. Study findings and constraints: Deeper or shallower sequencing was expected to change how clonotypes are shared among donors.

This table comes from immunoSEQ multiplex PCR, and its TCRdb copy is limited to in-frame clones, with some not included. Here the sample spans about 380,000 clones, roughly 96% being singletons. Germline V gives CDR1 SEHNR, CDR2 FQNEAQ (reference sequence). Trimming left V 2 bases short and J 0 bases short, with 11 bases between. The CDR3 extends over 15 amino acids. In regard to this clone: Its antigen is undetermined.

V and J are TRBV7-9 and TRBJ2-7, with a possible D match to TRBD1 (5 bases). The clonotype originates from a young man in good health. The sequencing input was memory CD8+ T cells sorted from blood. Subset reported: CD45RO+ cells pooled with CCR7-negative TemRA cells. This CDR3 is CASSLNSGYSYEQYF. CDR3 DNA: TGTGCCAGCAGCTTAAACTCAGGGTACTCCTACGAGCAGTACTTC.